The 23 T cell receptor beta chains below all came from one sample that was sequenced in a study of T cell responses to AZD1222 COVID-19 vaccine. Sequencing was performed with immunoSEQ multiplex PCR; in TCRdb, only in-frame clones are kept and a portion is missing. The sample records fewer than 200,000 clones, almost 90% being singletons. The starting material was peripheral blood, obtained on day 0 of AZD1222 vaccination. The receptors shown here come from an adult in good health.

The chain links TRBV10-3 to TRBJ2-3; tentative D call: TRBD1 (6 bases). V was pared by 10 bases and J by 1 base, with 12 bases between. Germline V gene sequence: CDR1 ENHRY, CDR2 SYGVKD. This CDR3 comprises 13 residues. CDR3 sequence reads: CATQGSGTDTQYF. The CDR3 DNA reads TGTGCCACCCAGGGGTCGGGCACAGATACGCAGTATTTT.

The CDR3 here is CASSFPRVSQYEQFF. The CDR3 nucleotides read TGTGCCAGCAGCTTCCCCCGGGTTTCACAATATGAGCAGTTCTTC. The chain employs TRBV7-2 and TRBJ2-1; D is ambiguous. This CDR3 spans 15 amino acids. In germline, CDR1 is SGHTA, CDR2 FQGNSA. V was cut by 3 bases and J by 8 bases, with 17 bases left in between.

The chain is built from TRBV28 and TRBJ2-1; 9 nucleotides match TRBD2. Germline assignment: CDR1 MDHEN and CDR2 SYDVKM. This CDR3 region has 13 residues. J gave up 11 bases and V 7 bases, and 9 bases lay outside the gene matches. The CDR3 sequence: CASIGGRGDQQFF. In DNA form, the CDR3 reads TGTGCCAGCATTGGCGGGAGGGGGGATCAGCAGTTCTTC.

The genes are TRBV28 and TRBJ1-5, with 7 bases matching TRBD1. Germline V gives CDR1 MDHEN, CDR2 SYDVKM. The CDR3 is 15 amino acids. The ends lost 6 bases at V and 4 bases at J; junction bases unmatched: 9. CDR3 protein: CASSMTGPGNQPQHF. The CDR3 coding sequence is TGTGCCAGCAGCATGACAGGGCCGGGGAATCAGCCCCAGCATTTT. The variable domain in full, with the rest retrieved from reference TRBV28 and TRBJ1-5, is DVKVTQSSRYLVKRTGEKVFLECVQDMDHENMFWYRQDPGLGLRLIYFSYDVKMKEKGDIPEGYSVSREKKERFSLILESASTNQTSMYLCASSMTGPGNQPQHFGDGTRLSIL.

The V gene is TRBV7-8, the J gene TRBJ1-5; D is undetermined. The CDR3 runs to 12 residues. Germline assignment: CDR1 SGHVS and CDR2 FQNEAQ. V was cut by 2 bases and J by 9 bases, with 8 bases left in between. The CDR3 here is CASSLSRGPQHF. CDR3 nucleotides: TGTGCCAGCAGCTTATCACGAGGGCCCCAGCATTTT.

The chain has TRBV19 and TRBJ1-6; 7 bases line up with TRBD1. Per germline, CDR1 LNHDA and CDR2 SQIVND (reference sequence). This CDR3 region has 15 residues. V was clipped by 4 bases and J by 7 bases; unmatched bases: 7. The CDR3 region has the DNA TGTGCCAGTAGTACCTCGGGACAGACAAATTCACCCCTCCACTTT. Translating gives CASSTSGQTNSPLHF.

This CDR3 reads CASSGKAPDRATGTGELFF. As DNA, the CDR3 is TGTGCCAGCAGTGGAAAGGCCCCGGACAGGGCCACGGGCACCGGGGAGCTGTTTTTT. The gene calls are TRBV2 and TRBJ2-2; 8 nucleotides align to TRBD1. Germline assignment: CDR1 SNHLY and CDR2 FYNNEI. V was clipped by 4 bases and J by 4 bases; unmatched bases: 17. The CDR3 length is 19 residues.

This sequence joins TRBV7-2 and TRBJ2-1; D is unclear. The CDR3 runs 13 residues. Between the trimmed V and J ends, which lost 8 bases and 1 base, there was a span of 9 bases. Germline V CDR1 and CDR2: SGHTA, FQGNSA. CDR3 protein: CASSSQSYNEQFF. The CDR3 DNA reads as TGTGCCAGCTCCTCGCAATCCTACAATGAGCAGTTCTTC.

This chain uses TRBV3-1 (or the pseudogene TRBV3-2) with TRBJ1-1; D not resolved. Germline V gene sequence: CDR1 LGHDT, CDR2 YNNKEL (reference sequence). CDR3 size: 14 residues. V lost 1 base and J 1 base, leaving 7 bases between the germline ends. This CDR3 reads CASSQVSGNTEAFF. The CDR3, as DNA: TGTGCCAGCAGCCAAGTTTCTGGGAACACTGAAGCTTTCTTT.

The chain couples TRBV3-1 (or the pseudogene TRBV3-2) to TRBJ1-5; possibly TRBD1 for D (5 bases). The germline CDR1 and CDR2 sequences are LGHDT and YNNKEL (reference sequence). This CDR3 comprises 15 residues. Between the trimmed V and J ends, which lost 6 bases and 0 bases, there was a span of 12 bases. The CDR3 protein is CASSAQGNSNQPQHF. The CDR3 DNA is TGTGCCAGCAGTGCGCAGGGAAATAGCAATCAGCCCCAGCATTTT.

Here the CDR3 reads CASSDPWGTLAKNIQYF. The DNA of the CDR3 is TGTGCCAGCAGCGACCCCTGGGGGACCTTAGCCAAAAACATTCAGTACTTC. The chain has TRBV7-9 and TRBJ2-4, with D perhaps being TRBD1 or TRBD2 (5 bases each). With 5 bases removed from V and 0 bases from J, the gap between germline ends came to 17 bases. The CDR3 totals 17 residues. CDR1 is SEHNR and CDR2 is FQNEAQ in the germline V gene (reference sequence). Full variable domain (remainder filled in from reference TRBV7-9 and TRBJ2-4): DTGVSQNPRHKITKRGQNVTFRCDPISEHNRLYWYRQTLGQGPEFLTYFQNEAQLEKSRLLSDRFSAERPKGSFSTLEIQRTEQGDSAMYLCASSDPWGTLAKNIQYFGAGTRLSVL.

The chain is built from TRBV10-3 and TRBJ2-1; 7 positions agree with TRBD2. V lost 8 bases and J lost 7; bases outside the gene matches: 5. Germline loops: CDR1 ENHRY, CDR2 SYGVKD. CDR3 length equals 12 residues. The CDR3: CAIERGRNEQFF. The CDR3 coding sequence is TGTGCCATCGAGCGGGGACGGAATGAGCAGTTCTTC.

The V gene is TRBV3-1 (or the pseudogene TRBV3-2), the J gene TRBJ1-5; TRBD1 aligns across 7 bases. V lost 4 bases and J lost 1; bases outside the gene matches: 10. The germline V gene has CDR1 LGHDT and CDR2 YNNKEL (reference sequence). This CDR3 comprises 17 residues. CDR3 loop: CASSLGTTGASNQPQHF. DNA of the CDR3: TGTGCCAGCAGCCTTGGGACCACAGGGGCAAGCAATCAGCCCCAGCATTTT.

DNA of the CDR3: TGTGCCACCAGTGGTGCCCGGGACCTTTGGGCAGATACGCAGTATTTT. Protein sequence: CATSGARDLWADTQYF. This sequence joins TRBV24-1 and TRBJ2-3; D might be TRBD1 or TRBD2, each matching 5 bases. Germline V gene lookup returns CDR1 KGHDR and CDR2 SFDVKD. The CDR3 extends over 16 amino acids. Trimming cost V 5 bases and J 4 bases, with 18 bases left between them.

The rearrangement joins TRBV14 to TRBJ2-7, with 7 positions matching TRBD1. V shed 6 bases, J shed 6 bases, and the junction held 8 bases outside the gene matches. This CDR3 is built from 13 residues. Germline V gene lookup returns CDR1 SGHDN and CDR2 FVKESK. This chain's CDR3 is CASSPRQGAEQYF. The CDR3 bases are TGTGCCAGCAGTCCTCGACAGGGCGCCGAGCAGTACTTC. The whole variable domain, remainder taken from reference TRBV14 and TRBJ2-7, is EAGVTQFPSHSVIEKGQTVTLRCDPISGHDNLYWYRRVMGKEIKFLLHFVKESKQDESGMPNNRFLAERTGGTYSTLKVQPAELEDSGVYFCASSPRQGAEQYFGPGTRLTVT.

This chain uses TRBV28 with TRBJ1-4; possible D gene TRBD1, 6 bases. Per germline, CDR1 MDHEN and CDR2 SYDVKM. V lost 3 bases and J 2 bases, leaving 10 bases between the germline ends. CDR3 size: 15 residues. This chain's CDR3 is CASSFLGQTNEKLFF. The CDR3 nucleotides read TGTGCCAGCAGTTTCCTCGGACAGACTAATGAAAAACTGTTTTTT.

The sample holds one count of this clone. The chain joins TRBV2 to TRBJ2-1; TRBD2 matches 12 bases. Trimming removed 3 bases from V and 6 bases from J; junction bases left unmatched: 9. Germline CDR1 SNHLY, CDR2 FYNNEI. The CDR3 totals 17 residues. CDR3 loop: CASSDYLLTSGGNEQFF. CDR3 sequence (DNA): TGTGCCAGCAGTGATTATTTGTTGACTAGCGGGGGCAATGAGCAGTTCTTC.

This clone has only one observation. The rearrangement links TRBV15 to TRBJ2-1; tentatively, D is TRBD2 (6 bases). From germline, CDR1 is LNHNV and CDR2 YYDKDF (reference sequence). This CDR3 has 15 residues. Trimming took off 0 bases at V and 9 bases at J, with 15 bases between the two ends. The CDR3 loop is CATSRDNRRVGEQFF. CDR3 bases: TGTGCCACCAGCAGAGATAATAGGAGGGTCGGTGAGCAGTTCTTC.

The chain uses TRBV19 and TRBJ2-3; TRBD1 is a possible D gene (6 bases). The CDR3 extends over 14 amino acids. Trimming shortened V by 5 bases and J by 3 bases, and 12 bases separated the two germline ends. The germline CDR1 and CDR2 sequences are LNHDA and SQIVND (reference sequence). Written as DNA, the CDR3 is TGTGCCAGTAGTGTACCACAGGGAACAGATACGCAGTATTTT. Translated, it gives CASSVPQGTDTQYF.

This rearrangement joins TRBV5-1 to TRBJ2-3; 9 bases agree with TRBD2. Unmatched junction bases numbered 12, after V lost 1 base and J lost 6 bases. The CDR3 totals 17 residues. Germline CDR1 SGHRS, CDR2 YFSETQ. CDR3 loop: CASSLLQRGALVDTQYF. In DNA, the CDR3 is TGCGCCAGCAGCTTGCTCCAGCGGGGGGCGTTGGTGGATACGCAGTATTTT.

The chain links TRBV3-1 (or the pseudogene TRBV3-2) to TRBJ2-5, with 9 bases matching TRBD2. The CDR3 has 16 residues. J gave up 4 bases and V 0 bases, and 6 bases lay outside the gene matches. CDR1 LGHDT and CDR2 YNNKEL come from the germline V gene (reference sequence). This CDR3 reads CASSQDPGLATETQYF. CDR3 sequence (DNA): TGTGCCAGCAGCCAAGATCCGGGACTAGCTACAGAGACCCAGTACTTC.

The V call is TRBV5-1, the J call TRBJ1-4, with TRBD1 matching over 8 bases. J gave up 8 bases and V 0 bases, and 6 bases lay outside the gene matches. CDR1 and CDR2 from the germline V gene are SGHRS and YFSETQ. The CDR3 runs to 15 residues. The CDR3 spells CASSLGGTGREKLFF. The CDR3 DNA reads TGCGCCAGCAGCTTGGGCGGGACAGGTAGAGAAAAACTGTTTTTT.

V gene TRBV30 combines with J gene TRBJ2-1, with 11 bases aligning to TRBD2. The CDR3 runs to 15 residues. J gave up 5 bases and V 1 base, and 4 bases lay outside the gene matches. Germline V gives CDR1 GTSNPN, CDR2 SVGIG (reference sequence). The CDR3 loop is CAWSEGTSGHNEQFF. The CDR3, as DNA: TGTGCCTGGAGTGAAGGGACTAGCGGACACAATGAGCAGTTCTTC.